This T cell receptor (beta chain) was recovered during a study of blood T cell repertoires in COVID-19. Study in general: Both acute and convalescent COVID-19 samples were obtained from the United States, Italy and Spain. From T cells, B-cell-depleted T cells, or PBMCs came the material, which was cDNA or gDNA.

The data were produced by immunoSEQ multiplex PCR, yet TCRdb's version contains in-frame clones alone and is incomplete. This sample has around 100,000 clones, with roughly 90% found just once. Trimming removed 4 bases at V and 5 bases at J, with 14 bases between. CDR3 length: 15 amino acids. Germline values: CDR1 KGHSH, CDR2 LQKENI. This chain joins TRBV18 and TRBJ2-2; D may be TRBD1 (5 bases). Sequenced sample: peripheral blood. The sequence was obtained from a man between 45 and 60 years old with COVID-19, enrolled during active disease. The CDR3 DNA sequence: TGTGCCAGCTCACTGTCGACAGCAACAACCGGGGAGCTGTTTTTT. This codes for CASSLSTATTGELFF.